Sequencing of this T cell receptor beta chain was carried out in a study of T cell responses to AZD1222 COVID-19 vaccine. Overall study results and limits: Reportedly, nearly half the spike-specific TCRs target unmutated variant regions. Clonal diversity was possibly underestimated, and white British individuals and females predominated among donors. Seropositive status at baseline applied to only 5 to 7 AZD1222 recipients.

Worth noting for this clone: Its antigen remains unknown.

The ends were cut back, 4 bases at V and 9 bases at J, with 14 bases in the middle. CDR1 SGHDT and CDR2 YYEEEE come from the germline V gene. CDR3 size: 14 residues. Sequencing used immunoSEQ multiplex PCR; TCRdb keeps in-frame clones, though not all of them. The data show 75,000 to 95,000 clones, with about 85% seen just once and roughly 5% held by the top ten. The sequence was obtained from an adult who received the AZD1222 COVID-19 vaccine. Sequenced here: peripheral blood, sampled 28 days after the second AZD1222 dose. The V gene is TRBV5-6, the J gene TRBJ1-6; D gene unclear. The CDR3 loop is CASSGVGTVSPLHF. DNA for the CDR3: TGTGCCAGCAGCGGGGTCGGTACTGTTTCACCCCTCCACTTT.